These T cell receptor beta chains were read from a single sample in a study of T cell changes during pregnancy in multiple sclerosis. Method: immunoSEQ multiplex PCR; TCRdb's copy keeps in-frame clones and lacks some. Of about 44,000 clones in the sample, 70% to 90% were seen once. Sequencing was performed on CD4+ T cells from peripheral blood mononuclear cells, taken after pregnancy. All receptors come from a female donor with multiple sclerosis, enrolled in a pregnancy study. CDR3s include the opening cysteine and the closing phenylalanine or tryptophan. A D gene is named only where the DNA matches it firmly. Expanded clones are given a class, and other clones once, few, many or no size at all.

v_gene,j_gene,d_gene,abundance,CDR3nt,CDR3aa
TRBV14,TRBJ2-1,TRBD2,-,TGTGCCAGCAGCCAAATCTCCGGGCTAGCGGGAGACCCATACAATGAGCAGTTCTTC,CASSQISGLAGDPYNEQFF
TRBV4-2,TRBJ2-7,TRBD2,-,TGTGCCAGCAGCCAACCATGGACTAGCGGTACCTACGAGCAGTACTTC,CASSQPWTSGTYEQYF
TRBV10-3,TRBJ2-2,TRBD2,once,TGTGCCATCAGTAGATATAGCGGGCCGGCCTCCGGGGAGCTGTTTTTT,CAISRYSGPASGELFF
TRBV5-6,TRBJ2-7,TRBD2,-,TGTGCCAGCAGCTTGTTTGGGGCGACTAGCGGGATCTACGAGCAGTACTTC,CASSLFGATSGIYEQYF
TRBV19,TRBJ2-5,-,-,TGTGCCAGTAGTACTATAGAGTACCAAGAGACCCAGTACTTC,CASSTIEYQETQYF
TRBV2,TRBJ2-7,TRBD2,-,TGTGCCAGCAGGCCCAGCTCGAGCGGGGAAAACTACGAGCAGTACTTC,CASRPSSSGENYEQYF
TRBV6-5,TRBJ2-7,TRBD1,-,TGTGCCAGCAGTCCCGGGACAGGGCACTCCTACGAGCAGTACTTC,CASSPGTGHSYEQYF
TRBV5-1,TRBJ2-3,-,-,TGCGCCAGCAGCGCGGACTCCTTCCCCACAGATACGCAGTATTTT,CASSADSFPTDTQYF
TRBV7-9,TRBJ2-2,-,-,TGTGCCAGCAGCTTAGTACGGACCGGGGAGCTGTTTTTT,CASSLVRTGELFF
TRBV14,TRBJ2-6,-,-,TGTGCCAGCAGCCAAGAACTTGGCGGGGCTGGGGCCAACGTCCTGACTTTC,CASSQELGGAGANVLTF
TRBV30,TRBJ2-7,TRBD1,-,TGTGCCTGGACCTCAGGGGGCTACGAGCAGTACTTC,CAWTSGGYEQYF
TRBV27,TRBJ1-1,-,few,TGTGCCAGCAGTTCGCTGGGGACAAGGCGCGGGAACACTGAAGCTTTCTTT,CASSSLGTRRGNTEAFF
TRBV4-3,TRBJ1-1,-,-,TGCGCCAGCAGCCAGGAACAGGGCCCCAACACTGAAGCTTTCTTT,CASSQEQGPNTEAFF
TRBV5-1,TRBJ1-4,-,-,TGCGCCAGCAGCCCCATCAGGGTCCGCCATGAAAAACTGTTTTTT,CASSPIRVRHEKLFF
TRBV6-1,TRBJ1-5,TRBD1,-,TGTGCCAGCAGTGGGAGGAGAGGGACAGTAAATCAGCCCCAGCATTTT,CASSGRRGTVNQPQHF